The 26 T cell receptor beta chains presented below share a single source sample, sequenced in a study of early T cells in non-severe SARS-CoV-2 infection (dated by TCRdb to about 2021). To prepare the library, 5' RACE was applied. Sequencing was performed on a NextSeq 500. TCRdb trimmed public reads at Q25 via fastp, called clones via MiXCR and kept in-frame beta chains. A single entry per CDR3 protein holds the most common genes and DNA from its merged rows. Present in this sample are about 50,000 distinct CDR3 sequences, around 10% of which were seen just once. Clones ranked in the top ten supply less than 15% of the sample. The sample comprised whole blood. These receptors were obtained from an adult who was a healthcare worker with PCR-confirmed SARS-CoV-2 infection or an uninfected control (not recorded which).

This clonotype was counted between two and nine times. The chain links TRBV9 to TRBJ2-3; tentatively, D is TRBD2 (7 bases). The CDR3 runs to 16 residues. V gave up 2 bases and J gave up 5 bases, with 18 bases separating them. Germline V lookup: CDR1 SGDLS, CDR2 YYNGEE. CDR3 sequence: CASSVAAGASGDTQYF. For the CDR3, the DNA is TGTGCCAGCAGCGTCGCTGCGGGGGCGAGCGGAGATACGCAGTATTTT.

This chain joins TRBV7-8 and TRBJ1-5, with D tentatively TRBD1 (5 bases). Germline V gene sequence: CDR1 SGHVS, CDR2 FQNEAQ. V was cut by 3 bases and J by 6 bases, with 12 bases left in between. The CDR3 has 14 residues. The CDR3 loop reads CASSLGTHFQPQHF. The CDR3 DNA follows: TGTGCCAGCAGCTTGGGGACTCACTTTCAGCCCCAGCATTTT.

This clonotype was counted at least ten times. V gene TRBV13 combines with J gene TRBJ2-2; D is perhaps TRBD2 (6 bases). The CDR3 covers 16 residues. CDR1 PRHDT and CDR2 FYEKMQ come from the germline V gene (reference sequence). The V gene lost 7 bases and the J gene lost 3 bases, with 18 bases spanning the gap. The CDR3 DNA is TGTGCCAGCACCCAGCGGGTAGCGTCGTACACCGGGGAGCTGTTTTTT. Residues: CASTQRVASYTGELFF.

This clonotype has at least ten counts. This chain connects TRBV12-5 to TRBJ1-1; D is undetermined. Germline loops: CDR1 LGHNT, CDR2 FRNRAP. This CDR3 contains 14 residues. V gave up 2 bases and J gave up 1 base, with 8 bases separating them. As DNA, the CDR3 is TGTGCTAGTGGTTTGCCACGGGAGAACACTGAAGCTTTCTTT. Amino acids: CASGLPRENTEAFF.

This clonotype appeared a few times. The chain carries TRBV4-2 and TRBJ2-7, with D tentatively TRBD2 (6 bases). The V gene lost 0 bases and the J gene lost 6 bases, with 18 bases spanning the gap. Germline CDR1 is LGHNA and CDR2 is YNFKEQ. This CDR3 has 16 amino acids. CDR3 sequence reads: CASSQDSTRRGGEQYF. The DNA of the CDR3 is TGTGCCAGCAGCCAAGATTCAACTAGGAGGGGCGGCGAGCAGTACTTC.

The DNA of the CDR3 is TGTGCCAGCAGCGACGGGATGGCCTACAATGAGCAGTTCTTC. Translated, it gives CASSDGMAYNEQFF. The genes are TRBV5-5 and TRBJ2-1; D might be TRBD2 (5 bases). Deletions cut 4 bases from V and 2 bases from J, with 10 bases between. CDR1 and CDR2 from the germline V gene are SGHKS and YYEKEE (reference sequence). This CDR3 contains 14 residues.

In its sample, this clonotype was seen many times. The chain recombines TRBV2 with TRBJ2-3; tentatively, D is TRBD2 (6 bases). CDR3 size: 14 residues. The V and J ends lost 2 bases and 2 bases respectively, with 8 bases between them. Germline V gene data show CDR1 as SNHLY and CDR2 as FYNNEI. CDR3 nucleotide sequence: TGTGCCAGCAGTGAACGGGACTTCACAGATACGCAGTATTTT. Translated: CASSERDFTDTQYF.

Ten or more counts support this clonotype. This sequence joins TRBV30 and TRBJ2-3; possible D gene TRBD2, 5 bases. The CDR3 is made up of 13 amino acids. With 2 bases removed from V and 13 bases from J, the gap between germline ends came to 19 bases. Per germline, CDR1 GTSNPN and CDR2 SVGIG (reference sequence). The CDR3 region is CAWSIIVEGLEYF. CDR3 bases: TGTGCCTGGAGTATAATCGTTGAGGGTTTGGAGTATTTT.

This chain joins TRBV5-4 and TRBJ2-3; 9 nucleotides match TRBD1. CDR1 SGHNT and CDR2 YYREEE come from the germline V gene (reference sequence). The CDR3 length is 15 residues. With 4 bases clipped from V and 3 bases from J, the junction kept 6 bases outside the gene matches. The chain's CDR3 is CASSIGQGWTDTQYF. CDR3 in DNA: TGTGCCAGCAGCATCGGACAGGGGTGGACAGATACGCAGTATTTT.

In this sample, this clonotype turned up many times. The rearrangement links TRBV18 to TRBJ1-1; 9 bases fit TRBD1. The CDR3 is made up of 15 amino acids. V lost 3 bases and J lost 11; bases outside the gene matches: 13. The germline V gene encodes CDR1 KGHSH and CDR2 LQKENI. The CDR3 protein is CASSPESAWTGVAFF. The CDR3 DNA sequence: TGTGCCAGCTCACCTGAATCGGCGTGGACAGGGGTGGCTTTCTTT.

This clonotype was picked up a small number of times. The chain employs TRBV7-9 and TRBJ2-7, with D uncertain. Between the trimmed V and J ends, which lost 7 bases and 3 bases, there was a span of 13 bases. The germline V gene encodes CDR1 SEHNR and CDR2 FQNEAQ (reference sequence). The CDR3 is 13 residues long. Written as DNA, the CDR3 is TGTGCCAGCAAAAAGGATGGGTACTACGAGCAGTACTTC. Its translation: CASKKDGYYEQYF.

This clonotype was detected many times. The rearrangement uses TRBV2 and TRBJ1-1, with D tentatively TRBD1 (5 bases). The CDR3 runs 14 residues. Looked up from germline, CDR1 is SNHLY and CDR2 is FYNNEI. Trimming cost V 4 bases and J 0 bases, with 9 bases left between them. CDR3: CASSGQLMNTEAFF. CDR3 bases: TGTGCCAGCAGTGGACAGTTGATGAACACTGAAGCTTTCTTT.

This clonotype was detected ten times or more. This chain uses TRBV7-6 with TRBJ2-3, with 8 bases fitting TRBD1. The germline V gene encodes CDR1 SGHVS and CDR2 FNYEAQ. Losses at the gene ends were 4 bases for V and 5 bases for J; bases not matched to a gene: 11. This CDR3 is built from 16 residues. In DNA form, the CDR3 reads TGTGCCAGCAGCTCAGGGGGCTGGGGGGCAGAAGATACGCAGTATTTT. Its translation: CASSSGGWGAEDTQYF.

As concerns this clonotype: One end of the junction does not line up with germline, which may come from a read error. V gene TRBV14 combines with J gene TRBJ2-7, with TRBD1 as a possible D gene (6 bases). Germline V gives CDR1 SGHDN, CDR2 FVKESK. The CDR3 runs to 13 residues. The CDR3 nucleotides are TGCGCCAGCAGCCGAGGACAGTCTTACGAGCAGTACTTC. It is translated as CASSRGQSYEQYF.

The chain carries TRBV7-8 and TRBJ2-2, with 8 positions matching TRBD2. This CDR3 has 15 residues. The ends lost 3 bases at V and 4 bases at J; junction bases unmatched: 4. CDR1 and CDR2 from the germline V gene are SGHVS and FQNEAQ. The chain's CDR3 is CASSFGGGPTGELFF. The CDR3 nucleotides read TGTGCCAGCAGCTTTGGCGGGGGGCCCACCGGGGAGCTGTTTTTT.

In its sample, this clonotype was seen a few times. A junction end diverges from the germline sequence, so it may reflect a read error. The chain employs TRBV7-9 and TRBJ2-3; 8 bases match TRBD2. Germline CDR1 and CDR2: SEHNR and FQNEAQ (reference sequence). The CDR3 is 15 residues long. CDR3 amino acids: CDSSLSGGPTDTQYF. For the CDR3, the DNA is TGTGACAGCAGCTTATCGGGGGGGCCAACAGATACGCAGTATTTT.

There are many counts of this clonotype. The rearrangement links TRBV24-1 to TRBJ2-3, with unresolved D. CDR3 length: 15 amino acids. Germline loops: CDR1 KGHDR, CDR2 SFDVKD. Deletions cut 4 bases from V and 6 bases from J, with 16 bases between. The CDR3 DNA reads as TGTGCCACCAGTGACCGATCAAGCCGGGCCGATACGCAGTATTTT. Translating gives CATSDRSSRADTQYF.

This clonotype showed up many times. CDR3 protein: CASNRGGDEQFF. CDR3 DNA sequence: TGTGCCAGCAATCGGGGAGGGGATGAGCAGTTCTTC. This chain connects TRBV6-2 or TRBV6-3 to TRBJ2-1; the match to TRBD2 covers 7 bases. The ends lost 7 bases at V and 8 bases at J; junction bases unmatched: 5. The germline V gene has CDR1 MNHEY and CDR2 SVGEGT. This CDR3 comprises 12 residues.

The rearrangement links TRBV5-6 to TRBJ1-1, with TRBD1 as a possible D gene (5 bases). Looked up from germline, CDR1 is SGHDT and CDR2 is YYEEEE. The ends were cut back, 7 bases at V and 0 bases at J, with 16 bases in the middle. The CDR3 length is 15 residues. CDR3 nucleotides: TGTGCCAGCGCCCCGGGCGACAGCATGAACACTGAAGCTTTCTTT. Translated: CASAPGDSMNTEAFF. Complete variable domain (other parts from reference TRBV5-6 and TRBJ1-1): DAGVTQSPTHLIKTRGQQVTLRCSPKSGHDTVSWYQQALGQGPQFIFQYYEEEERQRGNFPDRFSGHQFPNYSSELNVNALLLGDSALYLCASAPGDSMNTEAFFGQGTRLTVV.

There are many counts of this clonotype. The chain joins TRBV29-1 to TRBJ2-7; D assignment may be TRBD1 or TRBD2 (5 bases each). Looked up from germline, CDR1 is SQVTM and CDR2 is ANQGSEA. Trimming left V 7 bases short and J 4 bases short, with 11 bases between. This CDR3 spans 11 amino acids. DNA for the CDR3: TGCAGCGCCCGGGGCTTTTACGAGCAGTACTTC. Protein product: CSARGFYEQYF.

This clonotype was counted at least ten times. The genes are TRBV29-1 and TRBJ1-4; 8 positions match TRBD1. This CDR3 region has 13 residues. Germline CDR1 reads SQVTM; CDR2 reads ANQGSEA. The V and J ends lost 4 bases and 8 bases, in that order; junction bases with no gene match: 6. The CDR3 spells CSVGTGLGEKLFF. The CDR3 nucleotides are TGCAGCGTTGGGACAGGGCTGGGAGAAAAACTGTTTTTT.

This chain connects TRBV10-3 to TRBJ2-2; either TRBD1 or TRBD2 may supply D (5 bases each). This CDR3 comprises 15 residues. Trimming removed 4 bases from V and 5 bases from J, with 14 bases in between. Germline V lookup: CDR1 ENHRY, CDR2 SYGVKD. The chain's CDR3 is CAISGLEGRTGELFF. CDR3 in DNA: TGTGCCATCAGTGGGCTAGAGGGACGGACCGGGGAGCTGTTTTTT.

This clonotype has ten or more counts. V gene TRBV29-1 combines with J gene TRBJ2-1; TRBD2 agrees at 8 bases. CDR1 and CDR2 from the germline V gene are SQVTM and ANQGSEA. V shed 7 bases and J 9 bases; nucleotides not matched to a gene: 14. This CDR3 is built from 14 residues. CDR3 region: CSASGRGAGVEQFF. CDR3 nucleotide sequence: TGCAGCGCCTCCGGGAGGGGCGCGGGAGTTGAGCAGTTCTTC.

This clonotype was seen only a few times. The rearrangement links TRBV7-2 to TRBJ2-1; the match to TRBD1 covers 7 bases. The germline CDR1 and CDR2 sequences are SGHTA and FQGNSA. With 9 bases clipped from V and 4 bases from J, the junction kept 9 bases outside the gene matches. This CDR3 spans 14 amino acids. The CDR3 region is CASNPGQNYNEQFF. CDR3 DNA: TGTGCCAGTAACCCGGGACAGAATTACAATGAGCAGTTCTTC.

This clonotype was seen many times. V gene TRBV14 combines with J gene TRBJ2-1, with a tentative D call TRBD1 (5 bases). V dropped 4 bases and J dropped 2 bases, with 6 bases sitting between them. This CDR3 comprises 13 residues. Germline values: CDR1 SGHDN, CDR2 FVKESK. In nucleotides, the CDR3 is TGTGCCAGCAGCCCACAGGCCTACAATGAGCAGTTCTTC. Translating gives CASSPQAYNEQFF.

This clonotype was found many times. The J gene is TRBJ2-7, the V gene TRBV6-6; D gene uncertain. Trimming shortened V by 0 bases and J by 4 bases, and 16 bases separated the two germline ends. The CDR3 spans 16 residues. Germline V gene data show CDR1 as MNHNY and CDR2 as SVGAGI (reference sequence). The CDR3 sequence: CASSYSRHQVKYEQYF. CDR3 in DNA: TGTGCCAGCAGTTACTCAAGACACCAAGTGAAATACGAGCAGTACTTC.